This T cell receptor (beta chain) is from a study of STAT5B mutations in CD4+ large granular lymphocyte leukemia. This CDR3 is built from 14 residues. With 5 bases removed from V and 0 bases from J, the gap between germline ends came to 11 bases. Per the germline V gene, CDR1 is SGHTA and CDR2 is FQGNSA. Profiled with immunoSEQ multiplex PCR; TCRdb holds only in-frame clones, not every one. The sample lists roughly 40,000 clones; roughly 80% were seen once. This chain links TRBV7-2 with TRBJ2-7, with D possibly matching TRBD2 (5 bases). This TCR derives from a human donor in good health. Sequenced input: CD4+ T cells from blood buffy coats. The CDR3 sequence is CASSPGIPSYEQYF. CDR3 DNA: TGTGCCAGCAGCCCGGGGATCCCCTCCTACGAGCAGTACTTC.